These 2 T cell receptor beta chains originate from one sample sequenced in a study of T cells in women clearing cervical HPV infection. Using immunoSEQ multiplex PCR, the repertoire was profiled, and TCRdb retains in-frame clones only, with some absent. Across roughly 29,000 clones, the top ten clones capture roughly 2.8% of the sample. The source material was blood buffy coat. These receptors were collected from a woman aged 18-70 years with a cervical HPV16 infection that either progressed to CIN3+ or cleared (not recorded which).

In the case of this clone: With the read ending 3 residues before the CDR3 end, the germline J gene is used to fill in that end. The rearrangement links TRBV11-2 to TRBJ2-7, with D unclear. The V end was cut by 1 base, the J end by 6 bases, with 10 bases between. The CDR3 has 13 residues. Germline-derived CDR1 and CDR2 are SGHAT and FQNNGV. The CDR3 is CASSLASPPEQYF. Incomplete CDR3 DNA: TGTGCCAGCAGCTTAGCTAGTCCTCCCGAG.

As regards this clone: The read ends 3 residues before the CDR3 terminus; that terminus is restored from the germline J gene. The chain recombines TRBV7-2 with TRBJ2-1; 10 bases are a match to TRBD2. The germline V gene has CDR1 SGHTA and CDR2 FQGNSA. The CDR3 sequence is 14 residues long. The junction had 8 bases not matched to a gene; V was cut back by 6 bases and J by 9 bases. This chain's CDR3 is CASSLSGGASEQFF. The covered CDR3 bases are TGTGCCAGCAGTTTAAGCGGGGGGGCCTCTGAG.